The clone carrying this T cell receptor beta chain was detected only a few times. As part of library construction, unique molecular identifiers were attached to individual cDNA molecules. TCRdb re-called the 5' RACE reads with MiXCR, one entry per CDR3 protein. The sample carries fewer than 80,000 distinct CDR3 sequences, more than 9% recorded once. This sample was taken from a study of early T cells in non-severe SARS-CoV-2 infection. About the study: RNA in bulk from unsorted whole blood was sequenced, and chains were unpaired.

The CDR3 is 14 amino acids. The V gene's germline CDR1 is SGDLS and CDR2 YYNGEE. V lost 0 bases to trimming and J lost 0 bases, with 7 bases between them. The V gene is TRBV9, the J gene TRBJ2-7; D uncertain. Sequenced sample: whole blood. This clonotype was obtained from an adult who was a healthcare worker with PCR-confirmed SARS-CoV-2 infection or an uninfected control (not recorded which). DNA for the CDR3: TGTGCCAGCAGCGTAGACGACAACTCCTACGAGCAGTACTTC. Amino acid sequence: CASSVDDNSYEQYF.